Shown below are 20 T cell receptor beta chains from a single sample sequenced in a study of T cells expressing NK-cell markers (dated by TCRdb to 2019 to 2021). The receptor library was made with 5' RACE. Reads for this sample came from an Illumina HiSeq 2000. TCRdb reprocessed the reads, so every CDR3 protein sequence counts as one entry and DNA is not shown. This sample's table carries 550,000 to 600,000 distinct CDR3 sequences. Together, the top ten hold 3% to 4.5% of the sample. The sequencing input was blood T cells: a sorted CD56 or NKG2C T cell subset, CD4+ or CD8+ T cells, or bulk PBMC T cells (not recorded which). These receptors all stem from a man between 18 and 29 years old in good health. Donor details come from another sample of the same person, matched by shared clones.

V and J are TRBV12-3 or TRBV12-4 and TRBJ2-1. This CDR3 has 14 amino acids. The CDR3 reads CASSFLVFYDEQFF.

The CDR3 protein is CSAREWEGIHQPQHF. V and J are TRBV20-1 and TRBJ1-5. CDR1 and CDR2 from the germline V gene are DFQATT and SNEGSKA (reference sequence). The CDR3 sequence is 15 residues long.

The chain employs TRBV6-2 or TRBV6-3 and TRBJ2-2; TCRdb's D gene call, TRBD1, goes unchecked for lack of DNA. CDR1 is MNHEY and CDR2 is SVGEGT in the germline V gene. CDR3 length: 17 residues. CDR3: CASSYRQAGPGTGELFF.

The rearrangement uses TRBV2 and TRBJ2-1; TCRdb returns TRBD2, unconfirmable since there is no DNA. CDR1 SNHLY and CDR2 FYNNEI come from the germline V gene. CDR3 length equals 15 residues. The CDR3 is CASSDLLAGKNEQFF. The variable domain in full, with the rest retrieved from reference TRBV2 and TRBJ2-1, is EPEVTQTPSHQVTQMGQEVILRCVPISNHLYFYWYRQILGQKVEFLVSFYNNEISEKSEIFDDQFSVERPDGSNFTLKIRSTKLEDSAMYFCASSDLLAGKNEQFFGPGTRLTVL.

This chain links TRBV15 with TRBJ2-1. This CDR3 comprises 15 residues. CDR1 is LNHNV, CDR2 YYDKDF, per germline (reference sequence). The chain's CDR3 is CATSRGGRLYNEQFF.

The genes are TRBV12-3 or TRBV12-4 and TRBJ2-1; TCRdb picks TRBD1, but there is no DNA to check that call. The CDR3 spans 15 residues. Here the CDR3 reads CASSLQWRDSPEQFF.

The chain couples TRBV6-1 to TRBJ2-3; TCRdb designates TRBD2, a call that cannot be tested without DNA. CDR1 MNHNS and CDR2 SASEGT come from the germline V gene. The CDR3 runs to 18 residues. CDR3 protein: CASSETSGTLFSTDTQYF.

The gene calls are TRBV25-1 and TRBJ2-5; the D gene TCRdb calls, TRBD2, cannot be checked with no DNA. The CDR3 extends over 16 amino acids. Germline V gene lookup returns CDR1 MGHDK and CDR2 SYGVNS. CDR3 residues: CASIRGLAGGRQTQYF.

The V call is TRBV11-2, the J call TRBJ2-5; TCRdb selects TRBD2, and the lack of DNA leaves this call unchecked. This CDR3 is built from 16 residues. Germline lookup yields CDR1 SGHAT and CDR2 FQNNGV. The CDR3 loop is CASSAEGWVTQETQYF.

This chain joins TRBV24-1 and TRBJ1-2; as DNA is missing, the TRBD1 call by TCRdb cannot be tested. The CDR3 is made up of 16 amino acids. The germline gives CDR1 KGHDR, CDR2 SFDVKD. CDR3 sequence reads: CATSDSKTGTGYGYTF.

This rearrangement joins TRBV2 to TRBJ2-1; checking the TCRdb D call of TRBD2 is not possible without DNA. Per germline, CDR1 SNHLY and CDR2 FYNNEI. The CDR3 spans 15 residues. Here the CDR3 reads CASSGEQSSYNEQFF. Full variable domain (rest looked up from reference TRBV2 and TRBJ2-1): EPEVTQTPSHQVTQMGQEVILRCVPISNHLYFYWYRQILGQKVEFLVSFYNNEISEKSEIFDDQFSVERPDGSNFTLKIRSTKLEDSAMYFCASSGEQSSYNEQFFGPGTRLTVL.

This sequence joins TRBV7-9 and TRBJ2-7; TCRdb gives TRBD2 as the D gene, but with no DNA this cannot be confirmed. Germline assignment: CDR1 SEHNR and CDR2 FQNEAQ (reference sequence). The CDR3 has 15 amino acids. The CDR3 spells CASGVAPSVRTEQYF. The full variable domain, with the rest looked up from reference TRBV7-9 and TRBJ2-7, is DTGVSQNPRHKITKRGQNVTFRCDPISEHNRLYWYRQTLGQGPEFLTYFQNEAQLEKSRLLSDRFSAERPKGSFSTLEIQRTEQGDSAMYLCASGVAPSVRTEQYFGPGTRLTVT.

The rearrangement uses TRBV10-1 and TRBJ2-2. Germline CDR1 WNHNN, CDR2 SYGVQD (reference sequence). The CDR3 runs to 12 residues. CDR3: CASSESSGELFF.

The CDR3 spells CASSQGTGGREKLFF. The chain couples TRBV4-3 to TRBJ1-4; TCRdb proposes TRBD1, but this gene call is untestable without DNA. The germline gives CDR1 LGHNA, CDR2 YSLEER. The CDR3 is 15 residues long.

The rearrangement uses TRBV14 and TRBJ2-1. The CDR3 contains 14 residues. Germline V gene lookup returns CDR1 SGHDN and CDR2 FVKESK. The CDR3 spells CASSQSWQYNEQFF. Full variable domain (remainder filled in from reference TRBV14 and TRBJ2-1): EAGVTQFPSHSVIEKGQTVTLRCDPISGHDNLYWYRRVMGKEIKFLLHFVKESKQDESGMPNNRFLAERTGGTYSTLKVQPAELEDSGVYFCASSQSWQYNEQFFGPGTRLTVL.

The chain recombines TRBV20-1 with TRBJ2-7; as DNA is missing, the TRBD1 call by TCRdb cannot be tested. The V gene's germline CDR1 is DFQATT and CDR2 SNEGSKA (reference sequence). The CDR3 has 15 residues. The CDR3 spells CSASRPPGLGHEQYF.

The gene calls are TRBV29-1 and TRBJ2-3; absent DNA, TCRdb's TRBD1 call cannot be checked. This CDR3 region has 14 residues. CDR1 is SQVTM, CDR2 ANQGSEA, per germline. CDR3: CSVDGAASTDTQYF.

The CDR3 is CASSMFGQSNEQFF. J is TRBJ2-1 and V is TRBV19; TCRdb gives TRBD1 as the D gene, but with no DNA this cannot be confirmed. CDR3 size: 14 residues. Germline CDR1 and CDR2: LNHDA and SQIVND (reference sequence).

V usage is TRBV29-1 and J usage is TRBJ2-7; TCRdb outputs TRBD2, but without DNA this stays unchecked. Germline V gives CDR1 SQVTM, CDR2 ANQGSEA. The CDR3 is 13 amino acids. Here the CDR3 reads CSVGVPARYEQYF.

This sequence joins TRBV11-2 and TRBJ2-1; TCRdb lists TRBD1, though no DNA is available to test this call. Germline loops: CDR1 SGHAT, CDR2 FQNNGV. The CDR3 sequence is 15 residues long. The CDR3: CASSTGQGSYNEQFF.